One sample yielded the 19 T cell receptor beta chains listed below, sequenced in a study of blood T cell repertoires in COVID-19. Repertoires were generated with immunoSEQ multiplex PCR, while TCRdb's copy carries only in-frame clones and drops some. The table shows about 270,000 clones, with about 85% occurring only once. Sequencing was carried out using peripheral blood. Every receptor here comes from a woman aged 50 to 60 with active or convalescent COVID-19.

The DNA for the CDR3 is TGTGCCAGTAGTAGAATAGCGGGAGAGGAAGATACGCAGTATTTT. Amino acid sequence: CASSRIAGEEDTQYF. The rearrangement uses TRBV19 and TRBJ2-3; TRBD2 matches 9 bases. Germline V gene lookup returns CDR1 LNHDA and CDR2 SQIVND (reference sequence). Germline trimming cut 4 bases from V and 5 bases from J; bases unmatched to any gene: 7. The CDR3 runs to 15 residues.

CDR3 sequence reads: CASSQEDATGANSPLHF. DNA for the CDR3: TGCGCCAGCAGCCAAGAAGACGCGACAGGGGCTAATTCACCCCTCCACTTT. This chain uses TRBV4-1 with TRBJ1-6, with TRBD1 identical over 8 bases. From germline, CDR1 is MGHRA and CDR2 YSYEKL. The trim removed 0 bases at V and 6 bases at J, leaving 7 bases unmatched. CDR3 length: 17 residues.

The rearrangement uses TRBV11-3 and TRBJ2-3, with D possibly being TRBD2 (6 bases). CDR3 length: 14 amino acids. The V and J ends lost 0 bases and 5 bases respectively, with 9 bases between them. CDR1 is SGHNT and CDR2 is YENEEA in the germline V gene. The CDR3 DNA follows: TGTGCCAGCAGCTTAGATGGGGGGAAAGATACGCAGTATTTT. This encodes CASSLDGGKDTQYF. The variable domain in full, with the rest retrieved from reference TRBV11-3 and TRBJ2-3, is EAGVVQSPRYKIIEKKQPVAFWCNPISGHNTLYWYLQNLGQGPELLIRYENEEAVDDSQLPKDRFSAERLKGVDSTLKIQPAELGDSAVYLCASSLDGGKDTQYFGPGTRLTVL.

This chain links TRBV7-9 with TRBJ2-3; D remains ambiguous. The CDR3 covers 12 residues. V was cut by 5 bases and J by 4 bases, with 7 bases left in between. The germline gives CDR1 SEHNR, CDR2 FQNEAQ (reference sequence). This CDR3 reads CASSPLSDTQYF. CDR3 coding DNA: TGTGCCAGCAGCCCCCTATCAGATACGCAGTATTTT.

The chain recombines TRBV6-1 with TRBJ1-2; 7 bases are a match to TRBD1. Trimming at V came to 2 bases and at J to 5 bases, leaving 14 bases not matched to a gene. From germline, CDR1 is MNHNS and CDR2 SASEGT. The CDR3 has 17 residues. CDR3 sequence (DNA): TGTGCCAGCAGTGAAAGGTTTCGACAGGGATTGGGGTATGGCTACACCTTC. This translates into CASSERFRQGLGYGYTF.

CDR3 sequence reads: CASSFSRGSPHWNQETQYF. DNA for the CDR3: TGTGCCAGCAGTTTCTCCAGGGGGAGCCCCCACTGGAACCAAGAGACCCAGTACTTC. The chain recombines TRBV27 with TRBJ2-5; the match to TRBD1 covers 7 bases. Germline V CDR1 and CDR2: MNHEY, SMNVEV (reference sequence). The CDR3 length is 19 residues. The V gene end was trimmed by 3 bases and the J gene end by 0 bases; junction bases not matched to a gene: 16.

Notes on this clone: The junction departs from germline at one end; a sequencing error may be responsible. The rearrangement links TRBV7-7 to TRBJ2-1, with 9 positions matching TRBD2. The CDR3 is 16 amino acids. In germline, CDR1 is SSHAT, CDR2 FNYEAQ (reference sequence). The CDR3 sequence: CASSRGLASSYNEQFF. CDR3 nucleotide sequence: TGTGCTAGCAGCCGCGGACTAGCGTCCTCCTACAATGAGCAGTTCTTC. The whole variable domain, filled in from reference TRBV7-7 and TRBJ2-1, reads GAGVSQSPRYKVTKRGQDVTLRCDPISSHATLYWYQQALGQGPEFLTYFNYEAQPDKSGLPSDRFSAERPEGSISTLTIQRTEQRDSAMYRCASSRGLASSYNEQFFGPGTRLTVL.

The chain carries TRBV6-5 and TRBJ2-7; tentatively, D is TRBD2 (6 bases). The CDR3 is 13 amino acids. V lost 7 bases, J lost 3 bases, and 13 bases lay in between. Per the germline V gene, CDR1 is MNHEY and CDR2 is SVGAGI. The CDR3 nucleotides are TGTGCCAGCACCCCTCCCGGGGGCTACGAGCAGTACTTC. Translated: CASTPPGGYEQYF.

The chain links TRBV10-1 to TRBJ2-2; 10 nucleotides align to TRBD2. CDR1 and CDR2 from the germline V gene are WNHNN and SYGVQD (reference sequence). The CDR3 runs 16 residues. V lost 4 bases and J lost 1; bases outside the gene matches: 3. This CDR3 reads CASSGTSGVNTGELFF. The CDR3 nucleotides are TGCGCCAGCAGTGGGACTAGCGGAGTGAACACCGGGGAGCTGTTTTTT.

The chain is built from TRBV19 and TRBJ2-7; D possibly corresponds to TRBD1 (5 bases). The CDR3 is made up of 13 amino acids. The V end was cut by 6 bases, the J end by 3 bases, with 12 bases between. Germline V gene data show CDR1 as LNHDA and CDR2 as SQIVND (reference sequence). CDR3 coding DNA: TGTGCCAGTAGCAGACAGATTAACTACGAGCAGTACTTC. This codes for CASSRQINYEQYF.

The V gene is TRBV29-1, the J gene TRBJ2-7, with 10 nucleotides matching TRBD1. With 1 base clipped from V and 1 base from J, the junction kept 4 bases outside the gene matches. The germline gives CDR1 SQVTM, CDR2 ANQGSEA. The CDR3 totals 15 residues. The CDR3, as DNA: TGCAGCGTTGAAGGTGGACAGGGGGGATCCTACGAGCAGTACTTC. Translated: CSVEGGQGGSYEQYF.

This chain links TRBV5-4 with TRBJ2-3; D is unresolved. Trimming removed 1 base from V and 0 bases from J, with 9 bases in between. The germline V gene encodes CDR1 SGHNT and CDR2 YYREEE (reference sequence). CDR3 length: 15 residues. The CDR3 loop is CASSLKLSSTDTQYF. The DNA for the CDR3 is TGTGCCAGCAGCTTGAAACTATCTAGCACAGATACGCAGTATTTT.

Only one count was recorded for this clone. The J gene is TRBJ1-3, the V gene TRBV12-5; TRBD1 agrees at 8 bases. The length of the CDR3 is 15 residues. The germline gives CDR1 LGHNT, CDR2 FRNRAP. The V gene end was trimmed by 6 bases and the J gene end by 0 bases; junction bases not matched to a gene: 4. The chain's CDR3 is CASGRTGSSGNTIYF. The DNA for the CDR3 is TGTGCTAGTGGGCGGACAGGGAGCTCTGGAAACACCATATATTTT.

This chain uses TRBV18 with TRBJ1-1; no clear D. This CDR3 comprises 12 residues. Germline values: CDR1 KGHSH, CDR2 LQKENI. Trimming pared 3 bases from V and 5 bases from J, leaving 7 bases between. The CDR3 region has the DNA TGTGCCAGCTCACCTATTTTGACTGAAGCTTTCTTT. It is translated as CASSPILTEAFF.

This rearrangement joins TRBV7-2 to TRBJ1-5, with 10 bases lining up with TRBD1. J was trimmed by 4 bases and V by 3 bases; bases with no gene match: 3. Germline CDR1 reads SGHTA; CDR2 reads FQGNSA. The CDR3 extends over 15 amino acids. In nucleotides, the CDR3 is TGTGCCAGCAGCTTTAGACAGGGGGCGAATCAGCCCCAGCATTTT. As protein: CASSFRQGANQPQHF.

The J gene is TRBJ1-1, the V gene TRBV6-5; TRBD1 matches 9 bases. The CDR3 runs 14 residues. The junction had 6 bases not matched to a gene; V was cut back by 6 bases and J by 4 bases. The germline V gene has CDR1 MNHEY and CDR2 SVGAGI. CDR3 in DNA: TGTGCCAGCAGGCCCGACAGGGGGATCACTGAAGCTTTCTTT. It translates to CASRPDRGITEAFF.

The V gene is TRBV25-1, the J gene TRBJ2-2; unclear D gene. CDR1 is MGHDK, CDR2 SYGVNS, per germline. Between the trimmed V and J ends, which lost 0 bases and 1 base, there was a span of 3 bases. The CDR3 length is 14 residues. The CDR3 DNA sequence: TGTGCCAGCAGTGAATACCTGAACACCGGGGAGCTGTTTTTT. Protein sequence: CASSEYLNTGELFF.

The chain couples TRBV6-1 to TRBJ2-2; D is perhaps TRBD1 (5 bases). The CDR3 has 13 amino acids. Trimming took 3 bases from V and 6 from J, leaving 8 bases between them. Germline V gives CDR1 MNHNS, CDR2 SASEGT. CDR3 protein: CASSEQTAGELFF. CDR3 in DNA: TGTGCCAGCAGTGAGCAGACAGCCGGGGAGCTGTTTTTT.

On this clone itself: Just one base apart from a much larger clone, this may be a read error. This chain connects TRBV19 to TRBJ2-2; D is possibly TRBD2 (6 bases). The CDR3 runs 19 residues. Trimming cost V 1 base and J 4 bases, with 22 bases left between them. Germline V gives CDR1 LNHDA, CDR2 SQIVND (reference sequence). CDR3 protein: CASSIARTNGSWGTGELFF. The CDR3 DNA sequence: TGTGCCAGTAGTATAGCCCGGACTAACGGGAGTTGGGGCACCGGGGAGCTGTTTTTT.